This entry features one T cell receptor beta chain sequence. Antigen: not known. The sample originates from a study of blood T cells in healthy people across ages. Donation came from healthy Caucasian individuals in Russia who were aged 6 to 90. Total RNA was isolated from each sample in quantities of at least 5.5 micrograms. For the second PCR, which ran for about 6 to 11 cycles, a sample-barcoded 5' primer and a J-beta primer mix were used. Each CDR3 protein gets one entry after TCRdb re-called the 5' RACE reads with MiXCR. The sample holds about 690,000 distinct CDR3 sequences, roughly 41% seen once. The CDR3 is 14 amino acids. With V trimmed by 5 bases and J by 2 bases, 3 bases remained unmatched. Study-level points and caveats: It was the long-lived donors that had more naive CD4+ cells and higher diversity than aged donors.

Material for sequencing was blood. J is TRBJ1-5 and V is TRBV12-3 or TRBV12-4; 7 positions agree with TRBD1. The sequence was collected from a man at least 80 years old in good health. CDR3 residues: CASSDREGNQPQHF. CDR3 coding DNA: TGTGCCAGCAGTGACAGGGAGGGCAATCAGCCCCAGCATTTT.